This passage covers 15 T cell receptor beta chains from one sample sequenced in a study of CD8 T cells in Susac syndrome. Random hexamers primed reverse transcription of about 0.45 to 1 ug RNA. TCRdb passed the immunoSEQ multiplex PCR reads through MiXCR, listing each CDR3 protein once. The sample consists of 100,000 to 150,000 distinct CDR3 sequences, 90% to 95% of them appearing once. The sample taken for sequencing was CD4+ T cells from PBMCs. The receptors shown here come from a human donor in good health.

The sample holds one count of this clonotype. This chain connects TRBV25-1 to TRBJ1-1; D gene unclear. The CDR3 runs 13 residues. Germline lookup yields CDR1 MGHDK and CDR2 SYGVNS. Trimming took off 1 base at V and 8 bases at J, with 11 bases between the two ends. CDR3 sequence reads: CASSELERGEAFF. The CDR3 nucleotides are TGTGCCAGCAGTGAATTGGAGAGAGGGGAAGCTTTCTTT.

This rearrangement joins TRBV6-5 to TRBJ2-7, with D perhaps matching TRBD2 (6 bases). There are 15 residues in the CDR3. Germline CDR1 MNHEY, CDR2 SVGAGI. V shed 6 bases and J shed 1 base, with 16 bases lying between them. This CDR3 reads CASSRAHGTSYEQYF. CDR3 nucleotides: TGTGCCAGCAGCCGAGCCCACGGGACTTCCTACGAGCAGTACTTC.

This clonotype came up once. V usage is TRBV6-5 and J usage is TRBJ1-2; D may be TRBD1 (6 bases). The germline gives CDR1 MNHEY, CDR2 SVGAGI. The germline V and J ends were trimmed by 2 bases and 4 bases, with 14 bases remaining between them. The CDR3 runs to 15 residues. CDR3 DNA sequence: TGTGCCAGCAGTTACGGGCAGGGGAGGACCTATGGCTACACCTTC. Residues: CASSYGQGRTYGYTF.

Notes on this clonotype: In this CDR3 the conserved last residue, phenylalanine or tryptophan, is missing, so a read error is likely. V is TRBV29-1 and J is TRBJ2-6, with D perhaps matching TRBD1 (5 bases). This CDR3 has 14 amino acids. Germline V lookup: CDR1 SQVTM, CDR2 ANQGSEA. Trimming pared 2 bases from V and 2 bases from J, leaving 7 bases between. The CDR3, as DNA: TGCAGCGTTGAAAGGGGAACTGGGGCCAACGTCCTGACTTCC. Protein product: CSVERGTGANVLTS.

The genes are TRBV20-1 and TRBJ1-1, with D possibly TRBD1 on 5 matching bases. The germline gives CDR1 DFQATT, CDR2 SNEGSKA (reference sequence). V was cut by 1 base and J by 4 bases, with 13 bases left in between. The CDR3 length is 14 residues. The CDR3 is CSARAPGMGTEAFF. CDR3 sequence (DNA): TGCAGTGCTAGAGCCCCAGGGATGGGCACTGAAGCTTTCTTT.

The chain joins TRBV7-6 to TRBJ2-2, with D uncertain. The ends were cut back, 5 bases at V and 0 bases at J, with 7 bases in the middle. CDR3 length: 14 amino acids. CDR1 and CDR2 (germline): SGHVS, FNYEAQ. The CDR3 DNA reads TGTGCCAGCAGCCTCACGTCGAACACCGGGGAGCTGTTTTTT. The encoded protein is CASSLTSNTGELFF.

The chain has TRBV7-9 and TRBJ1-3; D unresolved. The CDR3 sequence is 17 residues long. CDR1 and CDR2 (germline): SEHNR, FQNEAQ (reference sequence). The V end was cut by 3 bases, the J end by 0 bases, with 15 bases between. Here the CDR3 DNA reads TGTGCCAGCAGCTTGGGTCGTGGGGTCGCCTCTGGAAACACCATATATTTT. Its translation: CASSLGRGVASGNTIYF.

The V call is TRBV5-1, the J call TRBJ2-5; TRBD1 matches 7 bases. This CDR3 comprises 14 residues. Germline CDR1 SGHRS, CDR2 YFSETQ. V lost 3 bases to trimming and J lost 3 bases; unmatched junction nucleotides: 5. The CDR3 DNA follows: TGCGCCAGCAGCTCTGGGGGACAGAAAGAGACCCAGTACTTC. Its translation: CASSSGGQKETQYF. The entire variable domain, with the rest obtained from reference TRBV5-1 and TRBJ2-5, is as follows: KAGVTQTPRYLIKTRGQQVTLSCSPISGHRSVSWYQQTPGQGLQFLFEYFSETQRNKGNFPGRFSGRQFSNSRSEMNVSTLELGDSALYLCASSSGGQKETQYFGPGTRLLVL.

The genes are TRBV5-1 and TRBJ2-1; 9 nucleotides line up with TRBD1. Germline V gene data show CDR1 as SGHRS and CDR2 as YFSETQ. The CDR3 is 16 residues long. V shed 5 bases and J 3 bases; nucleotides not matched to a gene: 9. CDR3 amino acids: CASSFTGQGRYNEQFF. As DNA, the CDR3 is TGCGCCAGCAGTTTCACCGGACAGGGGCGCTACAATGAGCAGTTCTTC.

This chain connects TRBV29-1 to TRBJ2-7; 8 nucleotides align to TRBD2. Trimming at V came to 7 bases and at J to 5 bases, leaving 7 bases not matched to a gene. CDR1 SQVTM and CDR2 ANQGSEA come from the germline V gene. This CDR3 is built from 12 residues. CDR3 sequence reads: CSASGSPNEQYF. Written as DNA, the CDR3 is TGCAGCGCCAGCGGGAGTCCCAACGAGCAGTACTTC.

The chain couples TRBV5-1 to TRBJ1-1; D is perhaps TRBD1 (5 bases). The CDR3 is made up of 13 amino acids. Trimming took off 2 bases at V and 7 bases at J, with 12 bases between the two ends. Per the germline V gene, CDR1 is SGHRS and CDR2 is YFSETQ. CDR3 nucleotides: TGCGCCAGCAGCTTACAGGTTGGCGGTGAAGCTTTCTTT. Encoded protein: CASSLQVGGEAFF.

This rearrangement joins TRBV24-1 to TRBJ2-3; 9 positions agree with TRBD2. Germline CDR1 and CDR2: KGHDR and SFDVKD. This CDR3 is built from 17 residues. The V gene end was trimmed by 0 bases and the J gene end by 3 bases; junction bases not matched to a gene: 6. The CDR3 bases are TGTGCCACCAGTGATTTGGGTAGCGGGAGCAGTACAGATACGCAGTATTTT. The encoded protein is CATSDLGSGSSTDTQYF.

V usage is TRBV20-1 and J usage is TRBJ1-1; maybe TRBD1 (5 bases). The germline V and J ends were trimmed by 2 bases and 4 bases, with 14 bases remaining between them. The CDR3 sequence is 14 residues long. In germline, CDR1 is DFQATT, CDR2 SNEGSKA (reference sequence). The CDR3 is CSARFQGWGTEAFF. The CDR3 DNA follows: TGCAGTGCTAGATTTCAGGGTTGGGGCACTGAAGCTTTCTTT.

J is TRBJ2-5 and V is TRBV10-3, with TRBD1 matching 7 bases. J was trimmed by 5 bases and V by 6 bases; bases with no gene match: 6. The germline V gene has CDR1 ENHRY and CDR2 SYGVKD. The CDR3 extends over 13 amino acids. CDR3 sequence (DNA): TGTGCCATCAGGCGCACAGGGGAGGAGACCCAGTACTTC. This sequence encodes CAIRRTGEETQYF.

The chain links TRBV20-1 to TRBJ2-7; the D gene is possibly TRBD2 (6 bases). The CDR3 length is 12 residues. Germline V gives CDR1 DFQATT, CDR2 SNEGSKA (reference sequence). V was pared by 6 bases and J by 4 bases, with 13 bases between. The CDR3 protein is CSARRAGYEQYF. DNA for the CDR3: TGCAGTGCCCGGAGGGCCGGGTACGAGCAGTACTTC.